The sequence of this TCR beta chain was determined in a study of cytomegalovirus exposure and HLA in healthy donors. V shed 6 bases, J shed 5 bases, and the junction held 12 bases outside the gene matches. Germline lookup yields CDR1 MNHNS and CDR2 SASEGT. This CDR3 region has 15 residues. Study conclusions and caveats: Presence/absence analyses assumed roughly uniform sequencing depth across donors, which may not hold. In an earlier analysis, about 87% or about 30%: the productive usage of most TCR beta V segments. According to a later analysis, donors in an Asian-associated ancestry cluster reportedly had fewer N-insertions than the roughly 660-donor mean.

A remark on this clone: The antigen remains unidentified.

Primers for the PCR totalled 60 Vbeta and 13 Jbeta. Some clones are missing from TCRdb's copy, which holds only in-frame ones; the method was immunoSEQ multiplex PCR. The top ten hold about 3.3% of the sample, which has 55,000 to 65,000 clones, approximately 80% seen once. This clonotype originated in a middle-aged woman in good health and CMV-seropositive. The chain uses TRBV6-1 and TRBJ2-5; TRBD2 matches at 7 bases. Specimen: PBMCs. The CDR3 reads CASSGRRAVGETQYF. As DNA, the CDR3 is TGTGCCAGCAGCGGGAGGAGGGCGGTGGGGGAGACCCAGTACTTC.